Listed below are T cell receptor beta chains from one sample, sequenced in a study of monozygotic twins with inflammatory bowel disease. TCRdb re-analyzed the 5' RACE reads; it lists each CDR3 protein once, without DNA. The sample totals 200,000 to 250,000 distinct CDR3 sequences. The material sequenced was blood. Every receptor here comes from a human donor with ulcerative colitis or Crohn's disease, or a healthy co-twin of an affected twin (not recorded which). Both conserved end residues are part of each CDR3. The order of the fields is V gene, J gene, CDR3 length, CDR3 protein.

TRBV12-3/TRBV12-4	TRBJ2-3	12	CASSRVTDTQYF
TRBV6-6	TRBJ1-2	13	CASRGEMVGGYTF
TRBV7-8	TRBJ2-7	16	CASSLFMTRGSYEQYF
TRBV12-3/TRBV12-4	TRBJ1-2	13	CATQSSANYGYTF
TRBV5-1	TRBJ2-3	13	CASSFAVADTQYF
TRBV5-1	TRBJ2-1	16	CASSYTASVAYNEQFF
TRBV18	TRBJ1-6	13	CASQGQYNSPLHF
TRBV5-1	TRBJ2-5	14	CASSSTTGGETQYF
TRBV10-3	TRBJ2-3	15	CAISDRGLGTDTQYF
TRBV20-1	TRBJ2-7	16	CSARSLGGTDFYEQYF
TRBV20-1	TRBJ1-2	14	CSAEEGQAGGGYTF
TRBV18	TRBJ1-6	17	CASSPPSGVSYNSPLHF
TRBV20-1	TRBJ2-7	13	CSASSGGDYEQYF
TRBV7-2	TRBJ1-6	15	CASSLAGQGNSPLHF
TRBV15	TRBJ2-1	12	CATRGGGDEQFF
TRBV19	TRBJ1-5	13	CASADSSNQPQHF